The present entry profiles one T cell receptor beta chain with its context. Other DNA sequences in this sample translate to the same CDR3. The sample is drawn from a study of cytomegalovirus exposure and HLA in healthy donors. Germline values: CDR1 SGHRS, CDR2 YFSETQ. The trim removed 4 bases at V and 5 bases at J, leaving 7 bases unmatched. The CDR3 is 15 residues long. The PCR ran on 60 Vbeta and 13 Jbeta primers. Sequencing used immunoSEQ multiplex PCR; TCRdb keeps in-frame clones, though not all of them. Here the sample spans some 85,000 clones, 76% being singletons. V usage is TRBV5-1 and J usage is TRBJ1-1, with 11 nucleotides matching TRBD1. Sequencing input: PBMCs. This clonotype was sampled from a male donor in good health and CMV-seronegative. CDR3 nucleotide sequence: TGCGCCAGCAGCCCCAGGGACAGGGGGGGTACTGAAGCTTTCTTT. Translation gives CASSPRDRGGTEAFF.